One sample yielded the 19 T cell receptor beta chains listed below, sequenced in a study of shared clonotypes between healthy human individuals. TCRdb keeps only in-frame clones here, not all; method: immunoSEQ multiplex PCR. The sample shows under 650,000 clones, around 96% of them seen only once. The sequencing input was naive CD4+ T cells sorted from blood. Subset noted: CD45RA+ positively selected. The receptors stem from a woman in her 30s in good health.

The chain is built from TRBV1 and TRBJ2-7; the D call TRBD2 from the table was never checked on the DNA. TRBV1 is given as a pseudogene. The CDR3 totals 15 residues. The CDR3 loop reads CTSSQDRDYSYEQYF. The CDR3 DNA reads TGCACCAGCAGCCAAGATAGGGACTACTCCTACGAGCAGTACTTC.

The chain recombines TRBV4-1 with TRBJ2-1; TRBD2 aligns across 7 bases. V lost 8 bases to trimming and J lost 1 base; unmatched junction nucleotides: 5. CDR1 and CDR2 (germline): MGHRA, YSYEKL. The length of the CDR3 is 14 residues. As DNA, the CDR3 is TGCGCCAGCCGTCGGGGGGAGTCCTACAATGAGCAGTTCTTC. Protein product: CASRRGESYNEQFF.

This chain links TRBV25-1 with TRBJ2-2; 14 positions match TRBD2. The CDR3 consists of 18 residues. V lost 2 bases to trimming and J lost 4 bases; unmatched junction nucleotides: 6. The germline V gene encodes CDR1 MGHDK and CDR2 SYGVNS. CDR3 sequence: CASSEGLAGGSGTGELFF. The DNA for the CDR3 is TGTGCCAGCAGTGAAGGACTAGCGGGAGGATCGGGCACCGGGGAGCTGTTTTTT.

V and J are TRBV6-1 and TRBJ2-5, with 9 bases identical to TRBD1. The DNA end lines up better with TRBJ2-7; the J call may be wrong. CDR3 length equals 15 residues. Germline values: CDR1 MNHNS, CDR2 SASEGT. The CDR3 reads CASSELGTGFYEQYF. The CDR3 coding sequence is TGTGCCAGCAGTGAGCTTGGGACAGGGTTCTACGAGCAGTACTTC.

The V call is TRBV28, the J call TRBJ1-2; TRBD1 is a possible D gene (6 bases). Trimming took off 6 bases at V and 4 bases at J, with 12 bases between the two ends. In germline, CDR1 is MDHEN, CDR2 SYDVKM. The CDR3 loop spans 13 amino acids. The CDR3 DNA reads as TGTGCCAGCAGATCCGGGGGGCCCTATGGCTACACCTTC. Translation gives CASRSGGPYGYTF.

The J gene is TRBJ2-7, the V gene TRBV6-1; D may correspond to TRBD1 or TRBD2 (5 bases each). The CDR3 has 15 residues. V gave up 6 bases and J gave up 3 bases, with 18 bases separating them. Germline V gene sequence: CDR1 MNHNS, CDR2 SASEGT. The CDR3 DNA is TGTGCCAGCAGCCTGGGACCGCAGCTGGACTACGAGCAGTACTTC. Its translation: CASSLGPQLDYEQYF.

The CDR3: CASSTSASSYEQYF. Here the CDR3 DNA reads TGTGCCAGCAGCACTAGCGCGAGCTCCTACGAGCAGTACTTC. This sequence joins TRBV7-2 and TRBJ2-7, with TRBD2 matching over 7 bases. The CDR3 length is 14 residues. The ends lost 5 bases at V and 0 bases at J; junction bases unmatched: 4. Germline lookup yields CDR1 SGHTA and CDR2 FQGNSA.

The chain is built from TRBV5-4 and TRBJ2-4, with no clear D. V was trimmed by 0 bases and J by 6 bases, leaving 13 bases between them. CDR3 length: 15 amino acids. The germline V gene has CDR1 SGHNT and CDR2 YYREEE (reference sequence). CDR3 region: CASSLVGGKGNIQYF. CDR3 coding DNA: TGTGCCAGCAGCTTGGTGGGCGGTAAAGGAAACATTCAGTACTTC.

The gene calls are TRBV2 and TRBJ2-6, with a tentative D call TRBD2 (5 bases). The CDR3 runs 17 residues. Germline-derived CDR1 and CDR2 are SNHLY and FYNNEI. V was clipped by 3 bases and J by 0 bases, with 12 bases between them. The CDR3 here is CASSDPDWDSGANVLTF. For the CDR3, the DNA is TGTGCCAGCAGTGACCCGGACTGGGACTCTGGGGCCAACGTCCTGACTTTC.

The V call is TRBV18, the J call TRBJ2-5; D remains unclear. The CDR3 runs 13 residues. The V gene lost 1 base and the J gene lost 3 bases, with 6 bases spanning the gap. CDR1 is KGHSH, CDR2 LQKENI, per germline. The CDR3 DNA reads as TGTGCCAGCTCACCACGGTCCGAAGAGACCCAGTACTTC. Amino acids: CASSPRSEETQYF.

This clone appeared once. The rearrangement uses TRBV19 and TRBJ2-7; 7 bases are shared with TRBD1. CDR3 size: 14 residues. V trimming: 4 bases; J trimming: 6 bases; junction bases outside the gene matches: 9. Germline V gene lookup returns CDR1 LNHDA and CDR2 SQIVND (reference sequence). The CDR3 nucleotides read TGTGCCAGTAGTACGAGACAGGGCCTGGGCGAGCAGTACTTC. This codes for CASSTRQGLGEQYF.

The rearrangement joins TRBV18 to TRBJ2-3; 8 nucleotides match TRBD1. CDR1 is KGHSH and CDR2 is LQKENI in the germline V gene. The CDR3 runs 15 residues. V trimming: 2 bases; J trimming: 4 bases; junction bases outside the gene matches: 5. For the CDR3, the DNA is TGTGCCAGCTCACCATTGCAGGGGGCATCAGATACGCAGTATTTT. The encoded protein is CASSPLQGASDTQYF.

The gene calls are TRBV9 and TRBJ2-5, with TRBD1 identical over 7 bases. Germline loops: CDR1 SGDLS, CDR2 YYNGEE. The V gene end was trimmed by 3 bases and the J gene end by 2 bases; junction bases not matched to a gene: 7. The CDR3 has 15 amino acids. The CDR3, as DNA: TGTGCCAGCAGCGCTCGACAGGGATTTCAAGAGACCCAGTACTTC. Amino acids: CASSARQGFQETQYF.

The genes are TRBV5-1 and TRBJ2-1; possible D gene TRBD2, 6 bases. The CDR3 runs 15 residues. V gave up 8 bases and J gave up 0 bases, with 15 bases separating them. In germline, CDR1 is SGHRS, CDR2 YFSETQ. CDR3 sequence (DNA): TGCGCCAGTAAATCGAGCGGGTACTCCTACAATGAGCAGTTCTTC. It is translated as CASKSSGYSYNEQFF.

The chain is built from TRBV28 and TRBJ1-4; D may be TRBD1 (6 bases). CDR1 is MDHEN and CDR2 is SYDVKM in the germline V gene. This CDR3 has 14 residues. Trimming took 7 bases from V and 3 from J, leaving 12 bases between them. For the CDR3, the DNA is TGTGCCAGCATGCAGGGGCTACCTAATGAAAAACTGTTTTTT. Translation: CASMQGLPNEKLFF.

This sequence joins TRBV11-2 and TRBJ2-7; 10 bases are shared with TRBD1. Trimming cost V 1 base and J 6 bases; bases outside gene matches: 6. Germline loops: CDR1 SGHAT, CDR2 FQNNGV. This CDR3 is 15 amino acids long. The CDR3: CASSLVGTGVFEQYF. The DNA for the CDR3 is TGTGCCAGCAGCTTAGTAGGGACAGGGGTTTTCGAGCAGTACTTC.

The chain is built from TRBV18 and TRBJ2-1; the match to TRBD1 covers 9 bases. J was trimmed by 7 bases and V by 5 bases; bases with no gene match: 9. Germline V gene data show CDR1 as KGHSH and CDR2 as LQKENI. This CDR3 region has 15 residues. In DNA, the CDR3 is TGTGCCAGCTCAGCTGGGGGACAGGGAAGGAATGAGCAGTTCTTC. Translation: CASSAGGQGRNEQFF.

V usage is TRBV7-9 and J usage is TRBJ2-2, with D possibly being TRBD1 (6 bases). This CDR3 has 14 residues. Germline values: CDR1 SEHNR, CDR2 FQNEAQ (reference sequence). V lost 6 bases, J lost 0 bases, and 8 bases lay in between. The CDR3 spells CASSWDTNTGELFF. The CDR3, as DNA: TGTGCCAGCAGTTGGGACACGAACACCGGGGAGCTGTTTTTT.

As DNA, the CDR3 is TGTGCCAGCAGCCCCAGCGGGGTCCTTAATGAAAAACTGTTTTTT. Encoded protein: CASSPSGVLNEKLFF. This sequence joins TRBV11-2 and TRBJ1-4; D is unresolved. Germline CDR1 is SGHAT and CDR2 is FQNNGV. The CDR3 loop spans 15 amino acids. V lost 5 bases and J 4 bases, leaving 14 bases between the germline ends. Variable domain in full (rest from reference TRBV11-2 and TRBJ1-4): EAGVAQSPRYKIIEKRQSVAFWCNPISGHATLYWYQQILGQGPKLLIQFQNNGVVDDSQLPKDRFSAERLKGVDSTLKIQPAKLEDSAVYLCASSPSGVLNEKLFFGSGTQLSVL.